The rows below give T cell receptor beta chains drawn from one sample of a study of T cells after yellow fever vaccination. In TCRdb, the 5' RACE reads were re-called with MiXCR into one record per CDR3 protein. Altogether just over 250,000 distinct CDR3 sequences are present, over 4.5% being singletons, with the ten largest covering more than 3%. The sample here was CD4+ T cells sorted from PBMCs, taken on the day of the yellow fever booster vaccination. The receptors derive from a man aged 18-30 years who received the YFV17D yellow fever vaccine. Each CDR3 is given with its conserved first and last residue. Each record gives: J gene, V gene, CDR3 protein.

TRBJ2-7	TRBV20-1	CSASRGRGPTYEQYF
TRBJ2-3	TRBV20-1	CSARDPKAGTDTQYF
TRBJ2-1	TRBV11-2	CASSRRIPPGDEQFF
TRBJ2-1	TRBV6-5	CASRPSGGMYNEQFF
TRBJ2-3	TRBV4-2	CASRQDKGVSPPDTQYF
TRBJ1-1	TRBV4-3	CASSQGIPGQRFMNTEAFF
TRBJ2-7	TRBV5-1	CASSLPTAGYYEQYF
TRBJ1-1	TRBV9	CASSAVDRGWTEAFF
TRBJ2-1	TRBV24-1	CATSDPLRGDNNEQFF
TRBJ1-4	TRBV7-2	CASSLAAGRAEKLFF
TRBJ1-6	TRBV9	CASSVGPDRVGSPLHF
TRBJ2-5	TRBV3-1	CASSQMREETQYF
TRBJ1-2	TRBV28	CASSPTTRDRGGHGYTF
TRBJ1-2	TRBV28	CASSAAGQASSGYTF
TRBJ2-5	TRBV7-6	CASSSRIWGTQETQYF
TRBJ1-2	TRBV12-3/TRBV12-4	CASSLGPGYTF
TRBJ2-2	TRBV5-5	CASSLVDRETGELFF